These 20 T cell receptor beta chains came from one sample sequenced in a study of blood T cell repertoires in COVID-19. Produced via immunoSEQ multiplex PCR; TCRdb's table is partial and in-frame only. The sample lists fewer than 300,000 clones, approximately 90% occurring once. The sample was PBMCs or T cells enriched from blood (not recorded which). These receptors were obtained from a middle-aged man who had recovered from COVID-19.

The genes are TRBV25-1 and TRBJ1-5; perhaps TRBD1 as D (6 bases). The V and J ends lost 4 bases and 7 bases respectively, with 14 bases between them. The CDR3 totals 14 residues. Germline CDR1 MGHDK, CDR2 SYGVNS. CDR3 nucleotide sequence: TGTGCCAGCAGTGGGCCAGGGGAACGGCAGCCCCAGCATTTT. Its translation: CASSGPGERQPQHF.

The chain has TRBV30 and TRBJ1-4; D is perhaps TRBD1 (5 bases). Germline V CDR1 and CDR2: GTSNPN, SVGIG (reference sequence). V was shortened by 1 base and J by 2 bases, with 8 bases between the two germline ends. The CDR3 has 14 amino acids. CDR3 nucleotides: TGTGCCTGGAGTGGGAGGGGTACTAATGAAAAACTGTTTTTT. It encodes CAWSGRGTNEKLFF.

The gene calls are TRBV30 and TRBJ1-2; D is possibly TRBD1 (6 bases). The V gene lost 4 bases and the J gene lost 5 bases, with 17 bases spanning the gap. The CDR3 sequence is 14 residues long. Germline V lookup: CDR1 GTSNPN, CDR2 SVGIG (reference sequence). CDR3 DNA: TGTGCCTGGATTAACAGGGTTCCCATTTATGGCTACACCTTC. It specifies CAWINRVPIYGYTF.

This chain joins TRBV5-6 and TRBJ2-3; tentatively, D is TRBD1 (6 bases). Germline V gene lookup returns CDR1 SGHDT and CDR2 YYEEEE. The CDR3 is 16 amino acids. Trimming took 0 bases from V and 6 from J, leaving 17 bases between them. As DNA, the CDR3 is TGTGCCAGCAGCTTGGTACAGGGTATCTGGGGGGATACGCAGTATTTT. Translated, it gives CASSLVQGIWGDTQYF. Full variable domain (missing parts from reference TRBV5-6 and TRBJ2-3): DAGVTQSPTHLIKTRGQQVTLRCSPKSGHDTVSWYQQALGQGPQFIFQYYEEEERQRGNFPDRFSGHQFPNYSSELNVNALLLGDSALYLCASSLVQGIWGDTQYFGPGTRLTVL.

The CDR3 sequence is CASSAKVAGRADTQYF. Written as DNA, the CDR3 is TGTGCCAGCAGCGCAAAGGTGGCGGGACGGGCAGATACGCAGTATTTT. The chain couples TRBV13 to TRBJ2-3; D is possibly TRBD2 (6 bases). The V gene lost 5 bases and the J gene lost 4 bases, with 19 bases spanning the gap. This CDR3 is 16 amino acids long. In germline, CDR1 is PRHDT, CDR2 FYEKMQ (reference sequence).

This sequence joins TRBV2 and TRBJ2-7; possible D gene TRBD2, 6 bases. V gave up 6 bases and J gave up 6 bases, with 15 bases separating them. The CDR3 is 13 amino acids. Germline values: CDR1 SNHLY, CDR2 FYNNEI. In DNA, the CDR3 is TGTGCCAGCAGATCGGGAGTATCCAGCGAGCAGTACTTC. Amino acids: CASRSGVSSEQYF. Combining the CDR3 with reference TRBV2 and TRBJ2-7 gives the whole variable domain EPEVTQTPSHQVTQMGQEVILRCVPISNHLYFYWYRQILGQKVEFLVSFYNNEISEKSEIFDDQFSVERPDGSNFTLKIRSTKLEDSAMYFCASRSGVSSEQYFGPGTRLTVT.

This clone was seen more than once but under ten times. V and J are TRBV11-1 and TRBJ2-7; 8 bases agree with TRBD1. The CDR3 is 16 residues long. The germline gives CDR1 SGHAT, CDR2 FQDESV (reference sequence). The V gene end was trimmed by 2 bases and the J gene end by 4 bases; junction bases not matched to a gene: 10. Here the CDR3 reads CASSLILTTGVYEQYF. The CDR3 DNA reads TGTGCCAGCAGCTTAATACTTACGACAGGGGTTTACGAGCAGTACTTC.

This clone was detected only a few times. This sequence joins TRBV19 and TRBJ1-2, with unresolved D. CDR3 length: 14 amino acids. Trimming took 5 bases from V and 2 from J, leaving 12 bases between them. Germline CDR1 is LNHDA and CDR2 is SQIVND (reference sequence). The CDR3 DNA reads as TGTGCCAGTAGTGGTTCGGTCTTGAACTATGGCTACACCTTC. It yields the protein CASSGSVLNYGYTF.

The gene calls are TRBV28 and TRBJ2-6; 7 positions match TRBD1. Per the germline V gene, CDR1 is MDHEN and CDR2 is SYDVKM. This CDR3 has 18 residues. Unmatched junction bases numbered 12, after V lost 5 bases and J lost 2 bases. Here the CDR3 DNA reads TGTGCCAGCAGTGTATACAGGGGCAGGGGCCCTGGGGCCAACGTCCTGACTTTC. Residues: CASSVYRGRGPGANVLTF.

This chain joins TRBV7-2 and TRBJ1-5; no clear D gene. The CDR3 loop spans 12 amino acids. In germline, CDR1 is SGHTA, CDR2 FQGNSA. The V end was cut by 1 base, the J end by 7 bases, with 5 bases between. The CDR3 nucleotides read TGTGCCAGCAGCTTAGTGGGCCAGCCCCAGCATTTT. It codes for CASSLVGQPQHF.

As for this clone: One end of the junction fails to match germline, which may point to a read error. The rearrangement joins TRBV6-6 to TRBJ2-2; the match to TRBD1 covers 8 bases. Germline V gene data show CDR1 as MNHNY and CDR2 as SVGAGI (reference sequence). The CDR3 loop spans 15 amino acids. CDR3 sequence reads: CAGSYSGQDVGELFF. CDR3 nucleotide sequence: TGTGCCGGCAGTTACTCGGGACAGGACGTGGGGGAGCTGTTTTTT.

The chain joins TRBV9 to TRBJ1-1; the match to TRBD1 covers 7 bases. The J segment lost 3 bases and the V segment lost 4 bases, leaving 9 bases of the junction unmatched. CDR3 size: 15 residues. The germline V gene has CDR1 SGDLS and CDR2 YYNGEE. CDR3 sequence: CASSPRTGEDTEAFF. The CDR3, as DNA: TGTGCCAGCAGCCCCCGCACAGGGGAGGACACTGAAGCTTTCTTT.

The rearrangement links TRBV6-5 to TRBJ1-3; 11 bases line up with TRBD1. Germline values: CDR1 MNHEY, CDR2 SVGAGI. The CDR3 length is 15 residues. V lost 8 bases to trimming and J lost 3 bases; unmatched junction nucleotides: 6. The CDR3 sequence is CASLYGTGGGNTIYF. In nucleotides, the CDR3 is TGTGCCAGCTTATACGGGACAGGGGGTGGAAACACCATATATTTT.

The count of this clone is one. The CDR3 reads CASSLRGTGLSGANVLTF. As DNA, the CDR3 is TGTGCCAGCAGCTTGAGGGGGACAGGGCTTTCTGGGGCCAACGTCCTGACTTTC. V is TRBV7-2 and J is TRBJ2-6, with 9 nucleotides matching TRBD1. This CDR3 region has 18 residues. The V gene's germline CDR1 is SGHTA and CDR2 FQGNSA. V trimming: 3 bases; J trimming: 1 base; junction bases outside the gene matches: 7. Based on the CDR3 plus reference TRBV7-2 and TRBJ2-6, the full variable domain is GAGVSQSPSNKVTEKGKDVELRCDPISGHTALYWYRQSLGQGLEFLIYFQGNSAPDKSGLPSDRFSAERTGGSVSTLTIQRTQQEDSAVYLCASSLRGTGLSGANVLTFGAGSRLTVL.

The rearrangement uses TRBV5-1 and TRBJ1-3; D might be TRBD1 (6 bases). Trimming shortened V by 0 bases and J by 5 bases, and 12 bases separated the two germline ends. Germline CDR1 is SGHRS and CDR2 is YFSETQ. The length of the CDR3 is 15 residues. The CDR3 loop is CASSLAQGNRNTIYF. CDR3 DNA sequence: TGCGCCAGCAGCTTGGCCCAGGGGAACCGAAACACCATATATTTT.

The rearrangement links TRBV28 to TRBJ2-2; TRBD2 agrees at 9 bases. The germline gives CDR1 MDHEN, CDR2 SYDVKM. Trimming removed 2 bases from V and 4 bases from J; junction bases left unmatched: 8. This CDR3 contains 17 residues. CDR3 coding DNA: TGTGCCAGCAGTTTAGAGCTTAGCGGGAGCCCCACCGGGGAGCTGTTTTTT. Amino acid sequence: CASSLELSGSPTGELFF.

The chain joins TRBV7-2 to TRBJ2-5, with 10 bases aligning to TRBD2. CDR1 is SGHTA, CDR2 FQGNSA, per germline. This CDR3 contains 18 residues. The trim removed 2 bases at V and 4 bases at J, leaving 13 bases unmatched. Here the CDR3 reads CASSLYSASGRFGETQYF. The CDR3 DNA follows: TGTGCCAGCAGCTTATACTCGGCTAGCGGGAGATTTGGAGAGACCCAGTACTTC.

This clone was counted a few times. The chain's CDR3 is CASSSNGVLGYTF. CDR3 DNA: TGTGCCAGCAGCTCCAACGGGGTTTTGGGCTACACCTTC. The chain joins TRBV7-3 to TRBJ1-2; D call uncertain. This CDR3 has 13 residues. CDR1 SGHTA and CDR2 FQGTGA come from the germline V gene. Between the trimmed V and J ends, which lost 4 bases and 8 bases, there was a span of 14 bases.

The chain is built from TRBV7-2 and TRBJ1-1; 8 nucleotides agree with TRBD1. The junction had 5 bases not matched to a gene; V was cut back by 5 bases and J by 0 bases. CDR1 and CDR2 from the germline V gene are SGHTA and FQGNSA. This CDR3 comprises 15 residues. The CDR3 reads CASSQTGQVNTEAFF. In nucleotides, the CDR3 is TGTGCCAGCAGCCAGACGGGACAGGTGAACACTGAAGCTTTCTTT. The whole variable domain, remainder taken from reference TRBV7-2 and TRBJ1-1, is GAGVSQSPSNKVTEKGKDVELRCDPISGHTALYWYRQSLGQGLEFLIYFQGNSAPDKSGLPSDRFSAERTGGSVSTLTIQRTQQEDSAVYLCASSQTGQVNTEAFFGQGTRLTVV.

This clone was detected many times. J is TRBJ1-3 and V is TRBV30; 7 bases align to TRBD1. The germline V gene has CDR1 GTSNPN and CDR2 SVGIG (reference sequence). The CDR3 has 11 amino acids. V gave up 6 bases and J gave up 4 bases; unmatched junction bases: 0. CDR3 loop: CACRGGNTIYF. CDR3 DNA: TGTGCCTGCAGGGGGGGAAACACCATATATTTT.